This T cell receptor (beta chain) was recovered during a study of Ad26.COV2.S vaccination and SARS-CoV-2 variants. At the level of the study: In the study, Ad26.COV2.S was injected intramuscularly once, or twice 56 days apart.

Method: immunoSEQ multiplex PCR; TCRdb's copy keeps in-frame clones and lacks some. The sample shows hundreds of thousands of clones, 89% of them seen only once. Treatment in this sample: around 19 received Ad26.COV2.S at low or high dose, single or two shots; a few received placebo; per-sample allocation not given. Day 63 after the first vaccine or placebo injection was the time point for sampling. An adult donor aged 18-55 years was enrolled in Boston. With 7 bases removed from V and 3 bases from J, the gap between germline ends came to 15 bases. The germline V gene has CDR1 SGHAT and CDR2 FQNNGV. This CDR3 comprises 15 residues. About this clone: Its target is not known.

Study results and limitations: Comparable non-spike TCR breadth was observed in vaccine and placebo recipients.

The sequence derives from a person aged 18-65 years who received the Ad26.COV2.S COVID-19 vaccine or a placebo. The J gene is TRBJ2-2, the V gene TRBV11-2; D is possibly TRBD2 (6 bases). The source was peripheral blood, collected in a trial of Ad26.COV2.S vaccine versus placebo. The CDR3, as DNA: TGTGCCAGCAACCCCGGGGACTTCGACACCGGGGAGCTGTTTTTT. This translates into CASNPGDFDTGELFF. Looking up the rest from reference TRBV11-2 and TRBJ2-2 gives the full variable domain: EAGVAQSPRYKIIEKRQSVAFWCNPISGHATLYWYQQILGQGPKLLIQFQNNGVVDDSQLPKDRFSAERLKGVDSTLKIQPAKLEDSAVYLCASNPGDFDTGELFFGEGSRLTVL.